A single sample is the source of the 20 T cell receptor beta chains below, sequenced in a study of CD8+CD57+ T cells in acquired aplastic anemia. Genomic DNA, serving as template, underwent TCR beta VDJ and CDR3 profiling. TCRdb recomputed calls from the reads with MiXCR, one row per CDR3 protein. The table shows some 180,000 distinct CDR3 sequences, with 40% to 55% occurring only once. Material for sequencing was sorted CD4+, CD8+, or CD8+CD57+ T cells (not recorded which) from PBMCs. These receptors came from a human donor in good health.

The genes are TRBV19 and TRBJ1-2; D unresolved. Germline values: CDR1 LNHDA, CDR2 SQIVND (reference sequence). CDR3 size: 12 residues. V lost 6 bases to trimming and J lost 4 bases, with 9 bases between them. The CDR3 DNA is TGTGCCAGTAGCCAAGAAATCTATGGCTACACCTTC. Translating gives CASSQEIYGYTF.

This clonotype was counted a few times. Here the CDR3 reads CAISESPETQYF. The CDR3 nucleotides read TGTGCCATCAGTGAGTCCCCAGAGACCCAGTACTTC. This chain joins TRBV10-3 and TRBJ2-5; no reliable D call. Germline CDR1 and CDR2: ENHRY and SYGVKD. The CDR3 runs 12 residues. The V and J ends lost 0 bases and 4 bases respectively, with 3 bases between them.

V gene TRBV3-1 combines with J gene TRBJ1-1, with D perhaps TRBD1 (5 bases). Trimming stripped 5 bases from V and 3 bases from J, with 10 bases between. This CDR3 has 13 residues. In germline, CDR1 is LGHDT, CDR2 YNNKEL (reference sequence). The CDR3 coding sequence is TGTGCCAGCAGCGAGATGGGGGACACTGAAGCTTTCTTT. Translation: CASSEMGDTEAFF. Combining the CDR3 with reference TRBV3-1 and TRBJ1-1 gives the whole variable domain DTAVSQTPKYLVTQMGNDKSIKCEQNLGHDTMYWYKQDSKKFLKIMFSYNNKELIINETVPNRFSPKSPDKAHLNLHINSLELGDSAVYFCASSEMGDTEAFFGQGTRLTVV.

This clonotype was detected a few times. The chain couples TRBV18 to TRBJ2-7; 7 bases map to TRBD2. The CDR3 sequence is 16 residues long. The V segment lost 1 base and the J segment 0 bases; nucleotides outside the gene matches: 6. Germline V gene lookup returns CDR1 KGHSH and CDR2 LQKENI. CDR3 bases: TGTGCCAGCTCACCACGGGGCGGGAGCAGCTCCTACGAGCAGTACTTC. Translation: CASSPRGGSSSYEQYF. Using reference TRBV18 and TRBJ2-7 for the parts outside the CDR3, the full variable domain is NAGVMQNPRHLVRRRGQEARLRCSPMKGHSHVYWYRQLPEEGLKFMVYLQKENIIDESGMPKERFSAEFPKEGPSILRIQQVVRGDSAAYFCASSPRGGSSSYEQYFGPGTRLTVT.

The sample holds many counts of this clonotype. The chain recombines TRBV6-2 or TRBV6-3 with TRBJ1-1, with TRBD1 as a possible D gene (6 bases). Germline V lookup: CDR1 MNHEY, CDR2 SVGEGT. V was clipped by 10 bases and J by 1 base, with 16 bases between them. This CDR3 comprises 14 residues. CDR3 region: CATGRVGANTEAFF. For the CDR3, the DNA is TGTGCCACAGGAAGGGTGGGGGCGAACACTGAAGCTTTCTTT.

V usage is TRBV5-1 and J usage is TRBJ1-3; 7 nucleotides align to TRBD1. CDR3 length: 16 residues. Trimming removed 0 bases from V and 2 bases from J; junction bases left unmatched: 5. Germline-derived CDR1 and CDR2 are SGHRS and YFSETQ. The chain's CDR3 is CASSLARQGTGNTIYF. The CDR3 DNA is TGCGCCAGCAGCTTGGCCAGACAGGGCACTGGAAACACCATATATTTT.

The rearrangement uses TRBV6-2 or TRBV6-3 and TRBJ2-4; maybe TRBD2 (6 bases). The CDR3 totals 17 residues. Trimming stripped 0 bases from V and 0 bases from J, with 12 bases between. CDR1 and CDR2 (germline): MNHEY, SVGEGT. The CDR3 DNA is TGTGCCAGCAGTTACTCGGAGCAGGGACTAGCCAAAAACATTCAGTACTTC. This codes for CASSYSEQGLAKNIQYF.

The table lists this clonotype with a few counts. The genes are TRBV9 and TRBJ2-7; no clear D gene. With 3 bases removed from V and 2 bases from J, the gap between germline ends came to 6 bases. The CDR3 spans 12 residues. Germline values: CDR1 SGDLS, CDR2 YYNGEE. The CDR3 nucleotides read TGTGCCAGCAGCGAAGGTCCCTACGAGCAGTACTTC. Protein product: CASSEGPYEQYF.

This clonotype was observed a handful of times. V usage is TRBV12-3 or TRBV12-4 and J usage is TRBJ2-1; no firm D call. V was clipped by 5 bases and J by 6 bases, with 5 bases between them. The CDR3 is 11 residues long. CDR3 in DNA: TGTGCCAGCAGTCCGGGCAATGAGCAGTTCTTC. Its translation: CASSPGNEQFF.

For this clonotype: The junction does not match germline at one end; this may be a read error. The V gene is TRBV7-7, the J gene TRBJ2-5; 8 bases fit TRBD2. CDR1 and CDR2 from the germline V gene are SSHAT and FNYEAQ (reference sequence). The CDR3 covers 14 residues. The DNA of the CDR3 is TGTGCTAGCAGCTTACAAGCGGGAGAAGAGACCCAGTACTTC. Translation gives CASSLQAGEETQYF.

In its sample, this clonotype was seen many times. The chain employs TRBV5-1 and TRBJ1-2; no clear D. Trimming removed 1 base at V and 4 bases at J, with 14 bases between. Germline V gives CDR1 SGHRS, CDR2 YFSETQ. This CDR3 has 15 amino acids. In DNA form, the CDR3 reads TGCGCCAGCAGCTTGTTGACCAGACCCCCCTATGGCTACACCTTC. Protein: CASSLLTRPPYGYTF.

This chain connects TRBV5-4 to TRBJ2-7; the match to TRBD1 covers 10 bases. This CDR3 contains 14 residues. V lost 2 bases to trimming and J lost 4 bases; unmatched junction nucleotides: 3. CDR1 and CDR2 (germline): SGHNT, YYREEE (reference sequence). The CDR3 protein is CASSFGTGAYEQYF. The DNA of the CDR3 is TGTGCCAGCAGCTTCGGGACAGGGGCTTACGAGCAGTACTTC.

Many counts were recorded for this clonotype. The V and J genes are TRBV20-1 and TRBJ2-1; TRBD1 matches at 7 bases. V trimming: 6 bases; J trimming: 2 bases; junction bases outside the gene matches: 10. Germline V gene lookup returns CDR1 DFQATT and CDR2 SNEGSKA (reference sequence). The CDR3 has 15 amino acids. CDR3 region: CSAPTGKLAYNEQFF. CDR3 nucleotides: TGCAGTGCCCCGACAGGGAAATTGGCCTACAATGAGCAGTTCTTC.

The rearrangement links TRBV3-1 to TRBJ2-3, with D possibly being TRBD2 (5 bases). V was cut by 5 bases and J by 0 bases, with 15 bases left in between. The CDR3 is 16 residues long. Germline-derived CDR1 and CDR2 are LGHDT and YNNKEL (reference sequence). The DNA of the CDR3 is TGTGCCAGCAGCTTCTTTGGGAGTGCTAGCACAGATACGCAGTATTTT. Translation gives CASSFFGSASTDTQYF.

CDR3 nucleotide sequence: TGTGCCAGCAGCTCACCGGGTAGCGCAGATACGCAGTATTTT. It specifies CASSSPGSADTQYF. The V gene is TRBV7-1, the J gene TRBJ2-3; perhaps TRBD2 as D (5 bases). TRBV7-1 is designated an ORF whose function remains uncertain. This CDR3 is built from 14 residues. Between the trimmed V and J ends, which lost 2 bases and 4 bases, there was a span of 10 bases.

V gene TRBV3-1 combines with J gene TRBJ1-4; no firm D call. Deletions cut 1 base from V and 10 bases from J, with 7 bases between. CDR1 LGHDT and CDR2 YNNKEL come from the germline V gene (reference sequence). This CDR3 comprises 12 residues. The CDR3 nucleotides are TGTGCCAGCAGCCAAGTTGTCGGAAAACTGTTTTTT. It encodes CASSQVVGKLFF.

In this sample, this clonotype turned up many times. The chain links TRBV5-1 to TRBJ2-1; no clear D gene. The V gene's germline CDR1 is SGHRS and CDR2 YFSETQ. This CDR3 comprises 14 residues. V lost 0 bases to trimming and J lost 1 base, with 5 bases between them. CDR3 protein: CASSLAVSYNEQFF. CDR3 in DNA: TGCGCCAGCAGCTTGGCGGTTTCCTACAATGAGCAGTTCTTC.

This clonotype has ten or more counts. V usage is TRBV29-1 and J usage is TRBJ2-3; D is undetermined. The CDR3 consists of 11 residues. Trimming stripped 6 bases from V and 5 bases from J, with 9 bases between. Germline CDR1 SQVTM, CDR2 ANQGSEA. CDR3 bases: TGCAGCGTCGCTCTAGGAGATACGCAGTATTTT. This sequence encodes CSVALGDTQYF.

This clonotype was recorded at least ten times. CDR3 nucleotides: TGTGCCAGCAGCTTAGGTCGGCAGAATGAGCAGTTCTTC. Encoded protein: CASSLGRQNEQFF. This chain uses TRBV7-2 with TRBJ2-1; D call uncertain. The ends were cut back, 1 base at V and 7 bases at J, with 8 bases in the middle. Per the germline V gene, CDR1 is SGHTA and CDR2 is FQGNSA. The CDR3 length is 13 residues.

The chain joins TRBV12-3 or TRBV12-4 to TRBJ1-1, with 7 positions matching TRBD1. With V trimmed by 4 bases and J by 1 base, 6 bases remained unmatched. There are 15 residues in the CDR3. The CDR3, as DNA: TGTGCCAGCAGTTCCGACAGGGTTCGGAACACTGAAGCTTTCTTT. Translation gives CASSSDRVRNTEAFF.